This is a list of T cell receptor beta chains from one sample in a study of OX40 agonist ivuxolimab in advanced cancers. Produced via immunoSEQ multiplex PCR; TCRdb's table is partial and in-frame only. The table has under 90,000 clones, around 91% seen once. The material was CD4+ or CD8+ T cells sorted from blood, obtained in a trial of the OX40 agonist ivuxolimab. The origin of the receptors is an adult with an advanced solid tumor such as melanoma, head and neck, liver or kidney cancer. Both conserved end residues are part of each CDR3. D genes are given only for firm matches. Only some rows state a clone size, as once, few, many or a class for expanded clones.

d_call: TRBD2
clone_size: .
v_call: TRBV15
j_call: TRBJ2-3
cdr3_aa: CASSGLAVTDTQYF
cdr3_nt: TGTGCCTCATCAGGGCTAGCGGTTACAGATACGCAGTATTTT

d_call: TRBD1
clone_size: .
v_call: TRBV28
j_call: TRBJ1-5
cdr3_aa: CASSRDRGNQPQHF
cdr3_nt: TGTGCCAGCAGCCGGGACAGGGGAAATCAGCCCCAGCATTTT

d_call: .
clone_size: .
v_call: TRBV11-2
j_call: TRBJ1-1
cdr3_aa: CASSRERGNTEAFF
cdr3_nt: TGTGCCAGCAGCAGGGAAAGGGGGAACACTGAAGCTTTCTTT

d_call: TRBD2
clone_size: .
v_call: TRBV10-1
j_call: TRBJ2-3
cdr3_aa: CASLPGGPVRTDTQYF
cdr3_nt: TGCGCCAGCCTCCCGGGGGGGCCCGTTCGCACAGATACGCAGTATTTT

d_call: TRBD1
clone_size: .
v_call: TRBV10-1
j_call: TRBJ2-5
cdr3_aa: CASSTGTAQETQYF
cdr3_nt: TGCGCCAGCAGTACCGGGACAGCGCAAGAGACCCAGTACTTC

d_call: .
clone_size: .
v_call: TRBV11-3
j_call: TRBJ1-1
cdr3_aa: CASSSQDIPNTEAFF
cdr3_nt: TGTGCCAGCAGCTCCCAAGACATACCAAACACTGAAGCTTTCTTT

d_call: .
clone_size: once
v_call: TRBV10-2
j_call: TRBJ2-7
cdr3_aa: CASSATGPYEQYF
cdr3_nt: TGCGCCAGCAGTGCGACAGGCCCTTACGAGCAGTACTTC

d_call: TRBD1
clone_size: .
v_call: TRBV28
j_call: TRBJ2-4
cdr3_aa: CAARDRETNIQYF
cdr3_nt: TGTGCCGCCCGGGACAGAGAAACAAACATTCAGTACTTC

d_call: .
clone_size: once
v_call: TRBV11-3
j_call: TRBJ2-7
cdr3_aa: CASSLWYEQYF
cdr3_nt: TGTGCCAGCAGCTTATGGTACGAGCAGTACTTC

d_call: .
clone_size: .
v_call: TRBV6-6
j_call: TRBJ1-2
cdr3_aa: CASSYSGVWDYTF
cdr3_nt: TGTGCCAGCAGTTACTCAGGTGTCTGGGACTACACCTTC

d_call: TRBD1
clone_size: .
v_call: TRBV30
j_call: TRBJ1-1
cdr3_aa: CAWSIGQGGTEAFF
cdr3_nt: TGTGCCTGGAGTATAGGGCAGGGGGGGACTGAAGCTTTCTTT

d_call: .
clone_size: .
v_call: TRBV5-1
j_call: TRBJ1-1
cdr3_aa: CASSLDGTLEAFF
cdr3_nt: TGCGCCAGCAGCTTGGACGGGACACTTGAAGCTTTCTTT

d_call: TRBD2
clone_size: .
v_call: TRBV28
j_call: TRBJ2-5
cdr3_aa: CASSLPSGRAEETQYF
cdr3_nt: TGTGCCAGCAGCCTACCTAGCGGGAGGGCCGAGGAGACCCAGTACTTC

d_call: .
clone_size: .
v_call: TRBV7-8
j_call: TRBJ1-2
cdr3_aa: CASSLGTGGYTF
cdr3_nt: TGTGCCAGCAGCTTAGGTACCGGGGGCTACACCTTC

d_call: TRBD2
clone_size: .
v_call: TRBV4-2
j_call: TRBJ2-3
cdr3_aa: CASSQLPGLAGPQYTDTQYF
cdr3_nt: TGTGCCAGCAGCCAATTACCGGGACTAGCGGGACCTCAATACACAGATACGCAGTATTTT

d_call: .
clone_size: few
v_call: TRBV6-1
j_call: TRBJ1-2
cdr3_aa: CASSRDGANYGYTF
cdr3_nt: TGTGCCAGCAGTAGGGACGGAGCTAACTATGGCTACACCTTC

d_call: .
clone_size: .
v_call: TRBV2
j_call: TRBJ2-5
cdr3_aa: CASRGIGQTQYF
cdr3_nt: TGTGCCAGCAGAGGGATCGGGCAGACCCAGTACTTC

d_call: TRBD1
clone_size: .
v_call: TRBV19
j_call: TRBJ2-2
cdr3_aa: CASSSRDRVRTGELFF
cdr3_nt: TGTGCCAGTAGTTCCCGGGACAGGGTTCGCACCGGGGAGCTGTTTTTT

d_call: .
clone_size: .
v_call: TRBV30
j_call: TRBJ2-1
cdr3_aa: CAWSSLGAANNEQFF
cdr3_nt: TGTGCCTGGAGTTCCCTTGGGGCAGCAAACAATGAGCAGTTCTTC